This entry lists 2 T cell receptor beta chains sequenced from one sample in a study of identifying expanded T cells in peripheral blood. Using immunoSEQ multiplex PCR, the repertoire was profiled, and TCRdb retains in-frame clones only, with some absent. The sample yields some 100,000 clones, approximately 88% seen once. Sequencing was performed on blood. These receptors were obtained from a person aged 18 to 70 in good health.

This clone turned up a few times. The chain employs TRBV4-1 and TRBJ1-1; perhaps TRBD1 as D (6 bases). The CDR3 covers 16 residues. V was shortened by 2 bases and J by 5 bases, with 18 bases between the two germline ends. Germline V CDR1 and CDR2: MGHRA, YSYEKL. The CDR3 is CASSQYHRGAGTEAFF. In DNA form, the CDR3 reads TGCGCCAGCAGCCAATACCACCGGGGGGCTGGGACTGAAGCTTTCTTT.

CDR3: CASSQQPGGTSSTDTQYF. Here the CDR3 DNA reads TGTGCCAGCAGCCAGCAACCAGGCGGGACTAGCTCCACAGATACGCAGTATTTT. The J gene is TRBJ2-3, the V gene TRBV4-2, with 9 bases aligning to TRBD2. The CDR3 extends over 18 amino acids. Germline CDR1 and CDR2: LGHNA and YNFKEQ. The J segment lost 2 bases and the V segment lost 3 bases, leaving 12 bases of the junction unmatched.